The next 21 T cell receptor beta chains were all read from a single sample in a study of post-analysis software for immune sequencing data. Points from the study as a whole: Among 5 or 6 TRBV segments more frequent in patients than controls were TRBV5-6, TRBV5-1 and TRBV20-1.

Each TCR beta cDNA library carried unique molecular identifiers. TCRdb recomputed calls from the PCR reads with MiXCR, one row per CDR3 protein. The profile shows fewer than 850,000 distinct CDR3 sequences, roughly 30% of them singletons. These receptors' targets are unknown. Sequenced sample: blood. These receptors were obtained from a girl aged 10 to 17 with multiple sclerosis.

There are a few counts of this clonotype. This chain joins TRBV7-2 and TRBJ1-2, with D possibly being TRBD1 (5 bases). The germline V gene encodes CDR1 SGHTA and CDR2 FQGNSA. Trimming removed 5 bases from V and 2 bases from J, with 18 bases in between. The CDR3 spans 16 residues. CDR3 residues: CASSRRGGFDNYGYTF. DNA of the CDR3: TGTGCCAGCAGCCGACGTGGGGGGTTTGACAACTATGGCTACACCTTC.

Concerning this clonotype: A much larger clone is a single base away; this may be a read error. The genes are TRBV20-1 and TRBJ1-2; D is perhaps TRBD1 (5 bases). The length of the CDR3 is 13 residues. The V gene's germline CDR1 is DFQATT and CDR2 SNEGSKA (reference sequence). The germline V and J ends were trimmed by 5 bases and 2 bases, with 12 bases remaining between them. CDR3 DNA: TGCAGTGCTGTAGACGCAGGGAACTATGGCTACACCTTC. Translating it yields CSAVDAGNYGYTF.

The genes are TRBV12-3 or TRBV12-4 and TRBJ2-3, with 10 bases fitting TRBD1. The CDR3 is 16 residues long. With 2 bases clipped from V and 10 bases from J, the junction kept 12 bases outside the gene matches. Here the CDR3 reads CASSLSGTGARDAQYF. CDR3 bases: TGTGCCAGCAGTTTATCTGGGACAGGGGCAAGGGATGCGCAGTATTTT.

The chain employs TRBV6-5 and TRBJ1-2; D remains unclear. Trimming cost V 0 bases and J 4 bases, with 9 bases left between them. Germline CDR1 MNHEY, CDR2 SVGAGI. The CDR3 has 14 residues. Here the CDR3 reads CASSYSVVSYGYTF. DNA of the CDR3: TGTGCCAGCAGTTACTCGGTGGTTAGCTATGGCTACACCTTC.

This chain connects TRBV7-9 to TRBJ2-7, with D hard to call. The germline V gene encodes CDR1 SEHNR and CDR2 FQNEAQ (reference sequence). V was cut by 4 bases and J by 5 bases, with 9 bases left in between. CDR3 length: 12 residues. Here the CDR3 reads CASSSPMDEQYF. CDR3 sequence (DNA): TGTGCCAGCAGCTCCCCCATGGACGAGCAGTACTTC. The full variable domain, with the rest looked up from reference TRBV7-9 and TRBJ2-7, is DTGVSQNPRHKITKRGQNVTFRCDPISEHNRLYWYRQTLGQGPEFLTYFQNEAQLEKSRLLSDRFSAERPKGSFSTLEIQRTEQGDSAMYLCASSSPMDEQYFGPGTRLTVT.

The V and J genes are TRBV3-1 and TRBJ1-1; possibly TRBD1 for D (6 bases). The CDR3 contains 15 residues. The germline gives CDR1 LGHDT, CDR2 YNNKEL (reference sequence). V dropped 4 bases and J dropped 12 bases, with 24 bases sitting between them. The CDR3 DNA is TGTGCCAGCAGCCGACTAAGCGGGGGTATCAGGGGAACTTTCTTT. It is translated as CASSRLSGGIRGTFF.

This clonotype was picked up a small number of times. V is TRBV19 and J is TRBJ2-3; D gene unclear. Trimming left V 6 bases short and J 5 bases short, with 9 bases between. The germline V gene has CDR1 LNHDA and CDR2 SQIVND (reference sequence). This CDR3 region has 12 residues. DNA of the CDR3: TGTGCCAGTAGCCCCCAGGAAGATACGCAGTATTTT. This gives the protein CASSPQEDTQYF.

The chain couples TRBV20-1 to TRBJ2-2; no clear D gene. Germline CDR1 and CDR2: DFQATT and SNEGSKA (reference sequence). The ends were cut back, 1 base at V and 0 bases at J, with 18 bases in the middle. The CDR3 has 18 residues. For the CDR3, the DNA is TGCAGTGCTAGAGGCGTGGTTCGCGGCCTACCGAACACCGGGGAGCTGTTTTTT. As protein: CSARGVVRGLPNTGELFF.

This sequence joins TRBV14 and TRBJ2-2, with D possibly TRBD2 on 5 matching bases. Between the trimmed V and J ends, which lost 1 base and 3 bases, there was a span of 9 bases. The CDR3 is 15 amino acids. Germline CDR1 is SGHDN and CDR2 is FVKESK. The CDR3 reads CASSQGWGDTGELFF. Here the CDR3 DNA reads TGTGCCAGCAGCCAAGGCTGGGGAGACACCGGGGAGCTGTTTTTT.

CDR3 in amino acids: CASSLISDSSYEQYF. The DNA of the CDR3 is TGTGCCAGCAGTTTAATTAGCGACTCGTCCTACGAGCAGTACTTC. The chain joins TRBV27 to TRBJ2-7; a weak D match, TRBD2 (5 bases). The germline gives CDR1 MNHEY, CDR2 SMNVEV (reference sequence). Trimming took off 2 bases at V and 1 base at J, with 12 bases between the two ends. The CDR3 consists of 15 residues.

V usage is TRBV6-1 and J usage is TRBJ2-1; the D gene is possibly TRBD1 (6 bases). This CDR3 has 14 amino acids. The V end was cut by 1 base, the J end by 12 bases, with 16 bases between. Germline V CDR1 and CDR2: MNHNS, SASEGT. In DNA, the CDR3 is TGTGCCAGCAGTGAAGAGGACAGTTCAATGGCGCAGTTCTTC. This sequence encodes CASSEEDSSMAQFF.

This clonotype was recorded once. A junction end diverges from the germline sequence, so it may reflect a read error. The V and J genes are TRBV29-1 and TRBJ1-3, with D perhaps TRBD1 (6 bases). Germline CDR1 is SQVTM and CDR2 is ANQGSEA. This CDR3 contains 14 residues. The CDR3 bases are TGCAGCGTGGAAGGCAGGGGTAACGGAAACACCATATATTTT. This translates into CSVEGRGNGNTIYF.

This chain joins TRBV20-1 and TRBJ2-1, with TRBD1 matching over 7 bases. The V gene's germline CDR1 is DFQATT and CDR2 SNEGSKA (reference sequence). J was trimmed by 5 bases and V by 6 bases; bases with no gene match: 10. The CDR3 is 14 amino acids. The CDR3 is CSATDRDRNNEQFF. The CDR3 nucleotides read TGCAGTGCGACCGACAGGGACCGGAACAATGAGCAGTTCTTC.

The CDR3, as DNA: TGTGCCAGCAGCCCGGGGGTTACGAACACCGGGGAGCTGTTTTTT. It translates to CASSPGVTNTGELFF. This rearrangement joins TRBV4-2 to TRBJ2-2; TRBD2 might be the D (6 bases). Trimming cost V 4 bases and J 0 bases, with 9 bases left between them. The CDR3 has 15 amino acids. Germline lookup yields CDR1 LGHNA and CDR2 YNFKEQ.

The genes are TRBV20-1 and TRBJ2-7, with 9 bases aligning to TRBD2. J lost 7 bases, V lost 4 bases, and 14 bases had no gene match. Germline V gene data show CDR1 as DFQATT and CDR2 as SNEGSKA (reference sequence). The CDR3 is 15 amino acids. CDR3 protein: CSANLAGIFYNEQYF. The CDR3 region has the DNA TGCAGTGCTAATCTAGCGGGGATTTTCTACAATGAGCAGTACTTC.

This clonotype showed up just a few times. The chain employs TRBV20-1 and TRBJ2-1; 7 nucleotides line up with TRBD2. Trimming removed 1 base from V and 6 bases from J; junction bases left unmatched: 9. The CDR3 is made up of 15 amino acids. Germline CDR1 reads DFQATT; CDR2 reads SNEGSKA (reference sequence). The CDR3 region is CSARASSGNVNEQFF. The CDR3 bases are TGCAGTGCTAGAGCCAGCAGCGGGAACGTCAATGAGCAGTTCTTC.

The genes are TRBV20-1 and TRBJ2-7; D is uncertain. CDR1 DFQATT and CDR2 SNEGSKA come from the germline V gene (reference sequence). The CDR3 is 11 amino acids. V was trimmed by 7 bases and J by 0 bases, leaving 7 bases between them. In DNA form, the CDR3 reads TGCAGTGTTTCCCCCTCCTACGAGCAGTACTTC. This gives the protein CSVSPSYEQYF.

This clonotype was recorded many times. This chain links TRBV4-3 with TRBJ2-5; D not certain. Trimming cost V 2 bases and J 7 bases, with 14 bases left between them. Germline V lookup: CDR1 LGHNA, CDR2 YSLEER. The CDR3 is 14 residues long. The CDR3 coding sequence is TGCGCCAGCAGCCAACAATCAACGGCCGGGACCCAGTACTTC. It specifies CASSQQSTAGTQYF.

A few counts support this clonotype. The chain uses TRBV28 and TRBJ2-5; no definite D call. The CDR3 length is 13 residues. The germline V gene encodes CDR1 MDHEN and CDR2 SYDVKM. V was clipped by 3 bases and J by 5 bases, with 10 bases between them. CDR3 residues: CASSFAALETQYF. CDR3 in DNA: TGTGCCAGCAGTTTCGCAGCCCTGGAGACCCAGTACTTC.

This clonotype was counted between two and nine times. The chain is built from TRBV10-3 and TRBJ2-1; 10 bases map to TRBD1. V shed 6 bases, J shed 7 bases, and the junction held 6 bases outside the gene matches. CDR1 is ENHRY, CDR2 SYGVKD, per germline. The CDR3 has 14 amino acids. CDR3 protein: CAIRGDRGSNEQFF. CDR3 nucleotides: TGTGCCATCAGGGGGGACAGGGGCTCGAATGAGCAGTTCTTC.

This chain links TRBV9 with TRBJ1-3; tentatively, D is TRBD1 (5 bases). The CDR3 contains 15 residues. The V and J ends lost 4 bases and 3 bases respectively, with 14 bases between them. Germline lookup yields CDR1 SGDLS and CDR2 YYNGEE. The CDR3: CASSTSGAFGNTIYF. CDR3 coding DNA: TGTGCCAGCAGCACCTCCGGGGCGTTTGGAAACACCATATATTTT.